There are many counts of the clone carrying this T cell receptor beta chain. Its matching antigen is unknown. Each diagnosis was grounded in clinical symptoms, serum thyroxine and TRAb, thyroid ultrasound, and orbital computed tomography. TCR beta CDR3 regions were amplified from RNA transcripts. Carried out on the TCR CDR3, a first-round RT-PCR used the HTBI primer set. MiXCR, run by TCRdb on the multiplex PCR reads, gives a single entry per CDR3 protein. The data contain approximately 690,000 distinct CDR3 sequences, about a fifth of them singletons. The data stem from a study of T cells in Graves' hyperthyroidism and ophthalmopathy. In the study overall: At initial diagnosis, before any treatment had begun, peripheral blood was obtained.

Germline V gene lookup returns CDR1 SGHRS and CDR2 YFSETQ. Trimming left V 4 bases short and J 9 bases short, with 11 bases between. The CDR3 length is 12 residues. Study-level points and caveats: Through a model of 13 V-J features, ophthalmopathy was separated from stable hyperthyroidism. Blood held most thyroid clonotypes expanded above 0.001 frequency.

This receptor was identified in a man aged 25 to 40 with Graves' ophthalmopathy. Material: blood. The rearrangement links TRBV5-1 to TRBJ2-1; D possibly corresponds to TRBD1 (5 bases). The CDR3 is CASSTQGIEQFF. CDR3 DNA sequence: TGCGCCAGCAGCACTCAGGGTATTGAGCAGTTCTTC. The whole variable domain, remainder taken from reference TRBV5-1 and TRBJ2-1, is KAGVTQTPRYLIKTRGQQVTLSCSPISGHRSVSWYQQTPGQGLQFLFEYFSETQRNKGNFPGRFSGRQFSNSRSEMNVSTLELGDSALYLCASSTQGIEQFFGPGTRLTVL.